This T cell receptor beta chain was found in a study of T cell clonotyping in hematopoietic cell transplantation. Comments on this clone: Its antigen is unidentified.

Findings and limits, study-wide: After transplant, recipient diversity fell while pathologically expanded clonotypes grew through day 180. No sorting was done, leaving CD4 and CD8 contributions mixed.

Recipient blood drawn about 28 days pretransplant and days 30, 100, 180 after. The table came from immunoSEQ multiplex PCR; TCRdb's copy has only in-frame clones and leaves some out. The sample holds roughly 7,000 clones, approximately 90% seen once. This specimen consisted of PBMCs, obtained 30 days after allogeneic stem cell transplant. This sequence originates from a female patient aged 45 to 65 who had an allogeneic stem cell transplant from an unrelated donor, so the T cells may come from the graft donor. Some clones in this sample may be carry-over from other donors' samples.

Here the CDR3 DNA reads TGTGCCAGCAGCCGTGACGCAGGGGGCAATCAGCCCCAGCATTTT. Its translation is CASSRDAGGNQPQHF. V gene TRBV9 combines with J gene TRBJ1-5, with D maybe TRBD1 (6 bases). Trimming shortened V by 4 bases and J by 2 bases, and 13 bases separated the two germline ends. CDR3 length equals 15 residues. From germline, CDR1 is SGDLS and CDR2 YYNGEE.